What follows are 20 T cell receptor beta chains derived from one specimen sequenced in a study of cytomegalovirus exposure and HLA in healthy donors. PCR amplification relied on 60 Vbeta primers (plus 13 Jbeta primers). The data were produced by immunoSEQ multiplex PCR, yet TCRdb's version contains in-frame clones alone and is incomplete. The sample carries approximately 120,000 clones, about 73% recorded once. The source material was PBMCs. These receptors all stem from a woman in her fifties or sixties in good health and CMV-seropositive.

The CDR3 DNA sequence: TGTGCCAGCAGCTTCGGGGGGGCGCAGGCAGATACGCAGTATTTT. Protein: CASSFGGAQADTQYF. This chain connects TRBV7-2 to TRBJ2-3, with 8 bases that match TRBD2. This CDR3 has 15 amino acids. Per the germline V gene, CDR1 is SGHTA and CDR2 is FQGNSA. The trim removed 3 bases at V and 4 bases at J, leaving 6 bases unmatched.

The V gene is TRBV5-1, the J gene TRBJ2-1; 7 bases align to TRBD2. V shed 5 bases, J shed 4 bases, and the junction held 30 bases outside the gene matches. This CDR3 contains 22 residues. Germline V gene lookup returns CDR1 SGHRS and CDR2 YFSETQ. The CDR3 DNA is TGCGCCAGCAGTCAAGCGGGACTACCGCCGCAATGGGGGGTAGTGGAGTACAATGAGCAGTTCTTC. Protein sequence: CASSQAGLPPQWGVVEYNEQFF.

V and J are TRBV10-1 and TRBJ2-1, with D perhaps matching TRBD2 (6 bases). This CDR3 is built from 13 residues. The germline gives CDR1 WNHNN, CDR2 SYGVQD (reference sequence). With 6 bases removed from V and 7 bases from J, the gap between germline ends came to 13 bases. The CDR3 coding sequence is TGCGCCAGCAGGAGGGACTCCGTAAATGAGCAGTTCTTC. Protein product: CASRRDSVNEQFF.

This rearrangement joins TRBV19 to TRBJ1-2; D uncertain. Germline CDR1 is LNHDA and CDR2 is SQIVND (reference sequence). The CDR3 spans 14 residues. The germline V and J ends were trimmed by 4 bases and 2 bases, with 11 bases remaining between them. The CDR3 DNA sequence: TGTGCCAGTAGTAGAGACGAGCCGAACTATGGCTACACCTTC. It translates to CASSRDEPNYGYTF.

This clone has just a few counts. The genes are TRBV2 and TRBJ1-3; D is uncertain. This CDR3 spans 14 amino acids. Trimming left V 2 bases short and J 1 base short, with 6 bases between. Germline-derived CDR1 and CDR2 are SNHLY and FYNNEI. DNA of the CDR3: TGTGCCAGCAGTGAACCCAGATCTGGAAACACCATATATTTT. Translation gives CASSEPRSGNTIYF.

This clone was seen a single time. The chain carries TRBV12-5 and TRBJ2-2; 7 bases agree with TRBD1. Germline CDR1 LGHNT, CDR2 FRNRAP. The V and J ends lost 6 bases and 2 bases, in that order; junction bases with no gene match: 3. This CDR3 is built from 14 residues. CDR3 DNA sequence: TGTGCTAGTGGCCTAGGGGGCAACACCGGGGAGCTGTTTTTT. Its translation: CASGLGGNTGELFF.

V is TRBV10-3 and J is TRBJ1-2, with D perhaps matching TRBD1 (5 bases). With 5 bases removed from V and 10 bases from J, the gap between germline ends came to 14 bases. The CDR3 has 12 amino acids. The germline gives CDR1 ENHRY, CDR2 SYGVKD. The CDR3 here is CAISPGTGNYTF. The CDR3 DNA reads TGTGCCATCAGTCCTGGGACTGGTAACTACACCTTC.

V and J are TRBV14 and TRBJ2-1, with a weak D call TRBD2 (5 bases). Germline assignment: CDR1 SGHDN and CDR2 FVKESK. The CDR3 runs 14 residues. Between the trimmed V and J ends, which lost 6 bases and 7 bases, there was a span of 16 bases. In DNA form, the CDR3 reads TGTGCCAGCAGGAAGGATGGGAGTGTGAATGAGCAGTTCTTC. Protein: CASRKDGSVNEQFF.

This clone was detected a few times. The chain joins TRBV2 to TRBJ1-1; D call uncertain. CDR1 and CDR2 from the germline V gene are SNHLY and FYNNEI. The CDR3 has 13 amino acids. Trimming removed 7 bases at V and 5 bases at J, with 14 bases between. The CDR3: CASNSVLTTEAFF. Here the CDR3 DNA reads TGTGCCAGCAACTCGGTCCTAACGACTGAAGCTTTCTTT.

The J gene is TRBJ2-5, the V gene TRBV29-1; tentatively, D is TRBD1 (6 bases). CDR3 size: 15 residues. Trimming took off 4 bases at V and 5 bases at J, with 20 bases between the two ends. Germline V CDR1 and CDR2: SQVTM, ANQGSEA. This CDR3 reads CSVGFGRRGGETQYF. The CDR3 DNA reads TGCAGCGTTGGTTTCGGGCGCAGGGGTGGGGAGACCCAGTACTTC.

V usage is TRBV5-1 and J usage is TRBJ2-5, with D tentatively TRBD1 (6 bases). This CDR3 is built from 15 residues. Trimming removed 0 bases from V and 4 bases from J, with 13 bases in between. Germline values: CDR1 SGHRS, CDR2 YFSETQ. CDR3 residues: CASSLAAGDGETQYF. The CDR3 DNA reads TGCGCCAGCAGCTTGGCCGCAGGGGACGGAGAGACCCAGTACTTC. Based on the CDR3 plus reference TRBV5-1 and TRBJ2-5, the full variable domain is KAGVTQTPRYLIKTRGQQVTLSCSPISGHRSVSWYQQTPGQGLQFLFEYFSETQRNKGNFPGRFSGRQFSNSRSEMNVSTLELGDSALYLCASSLAAGDGETQYFGPGTRLLVL.

This clone was seen only a few times. The chain uses TRBV11-2 and TRBJ2-5; no reliable D call. The better agreement between TRBJ2-7 and the DNA end casts doubt on the J call. Per germline, CDR1 SGHAT and CDR2 FQNNGV. CDR3 length equals 12 residues. The CDR3: CASSLGRNEQYF. The CDR3 DNA reads TGTGCCAGCAGCTTAGGCAGGAACGAGCAGTACTTC.

V gene TRBV19 combines with J gene TRBJ1-2, with 11 bases lining up with TRBD1. This CDR3 comprises 13 residues. The V and J ends lost 10 bases and 8 bases, in that order; junction bases with no gene match: 9. The V gene's germline CDR1 is LNHDA and CDR2 SQIVND (reference sequence). The CDR3 coding sequence is TGTGCCATCCTGGACAGGGGGCAAGGGGGCTACACCTTC. Translating gives CAILDRGQGGYTF.

This clone was observed a handful of times. The rearrangement joins TRBV7-9 to TRBJ2-3, with 9 bases matching TRBD1. Germline V lookup: CDR1 SEHNR, CDR2 FQNEAQ (reference sequence). CDR3 length: 15 residues. The junction had 6 bases not matched to a gene; V was cut back by 5 bases and J by 3 bases. DNA of the CDR3: TGTGCCAGCAGCCTAACAGGGGGCGAAACAGATACGCAGTATTTT. Encoded protein: CASSLTGGETDTQYF.

This clone turned up a few times. The chain employs TRBV6-6 and TRBJ2-3; D may be TRBD2 (6 bases). The germline gives CDR1 MNHNY, CDR2 SVGAGI (reference sequence). This CDR3 contains 16 residues. The V end was cut by 2 bases, the J end by 6 bases, with 18 bases between. The CDR3 nucleotides are TGTGCCAGCAGTTACGGCTTGGGGGGATGGGGGGATACGCAGTATTTT. Encoded protein: CASSYGLGGWGDTQYF.

V and J are TRBV11-1 and TRBJ2-7; 9 bases agree with TRBD1. In germline, CDR1 is SGHAT, CDR2 FQDESV (reference sequence). J gave up 3 bases and V 5 bases, and 5 bases lay outside the gene matches. This CDR3 spans 14 amino acids. CDR3 amino acids: CASSARDRDYEQYF. The CDR3 coding sequence is TGTGCCAGCAGCGCCCGGGACAGGGACTACGAGCAGTACTTC.

Notes on this clone: The junction and the germline gene differ at one end; a read error may be behind it. V and J are TRBV5-4 and TRBJ2-6; 8 nucleotides align to TRBD2. CDR1 is SGHNT and CDR2 is YYREEE in the germline V gene (reference sequence). The CDR3 length is 18 residues. Here the CDR3 reads CASSSPGGAGGGVNVLTF. CDR3 sequence (DNA): TGTGCCAGCAGCTCCCCCGGGGGGGCCGGCGGAGGGGTCAACGTCCTGACTTTC.

This clone was found a few times. The DNA for the CDR3 is TGTGCCAGCAGCTTGGGGGCCCCGCGGGGAGGCTATGGCTACACCTTC. Its translation is CASSLGAPRGGYGYTF. The chain uses TRBV5-4 and TRBJ1-2; D gene ambiguous. V lost 0 bases and J lost 4, with 16 bases in between. CDR3 length: 16 residues. Germline V gives CDR1 SGHNT, CDR2 YYREEE (reference sequence).

The rearrangement joins TRBV7-2 to TRBJ2-1; 10 bases map to TRBD2. The germline gives CDR1 SGHTA, CDR2 FQGNSA. There are 15 residues in the CDR3. J lost 8 bases, V lost 6 bases, and 10 bases had no gene match. The CDR3 DNA follows: TGTGCCAGCAGTTTTAGCGGGGGGTTAGGATATGAGCAGTTCTTC. Translating gives CASSFSGGLGYEQFF.

The rearrangement uses TRBV11-3 and TRBJ1-2; maybe TRBD1 (6 bases). The CDR3 has 16 residues. Trimming removed 2 bases from V and 6 bases from J, with 19 bases in between. The germline V gene has CDR1 SGHNT and CDR2 YENEEA. DNA for the CDR3: TGTGCCAGCAGCTTATCAATTCTTCGGTCAGGGGATGGCTACACCTTC. It codes for CASSLSILRSGDGYTF.